This TCR beta chain came from a study of radiotherapy plus CTLA-4 blockade in lung cancer. Findings and caveats of the study: Subsequent to radiotherapy plus ipilimumab, tumor-derived TCR clones underwent expansion in blood.

For this clone: Its antigen is currently unknown.

Chemo-refractory metastatic non-small-cell lung cancer patients received focal radiation with ipilimumab CTLA-4 blockade. The CDR3 length is 16 residues. CDR1 is MNHEY and CDR2 is SMNVEV in the germline V gene (reference sequence). V lost 3 bases and J lost 2, with 17 bases in between. Data came from immunoSEQ multiplex PCR; TCRdb stores just in-frame clones and leaves some out. Found here are 35,000 or so clones, 75% to 90% of them singletons; the top ten hold about 6%. The material was peripheral blood, obtained from a patient treated with radiotherapy plus ipilimumab. The chain carries TRBV27 and TRBJ2-7; TRBD1 might be the D (8 bases). The TCR originated in a human donor with non-small cell lung cancer who had stable disease on radiotherapy plus ipilimumab. The CDR3 bases are TGTGCCAGCAGTTTCTATAACAGGGGGGGAGCCTACGAGCAGTACTTC. Protein: CASSFYNRGGAYEQYF.